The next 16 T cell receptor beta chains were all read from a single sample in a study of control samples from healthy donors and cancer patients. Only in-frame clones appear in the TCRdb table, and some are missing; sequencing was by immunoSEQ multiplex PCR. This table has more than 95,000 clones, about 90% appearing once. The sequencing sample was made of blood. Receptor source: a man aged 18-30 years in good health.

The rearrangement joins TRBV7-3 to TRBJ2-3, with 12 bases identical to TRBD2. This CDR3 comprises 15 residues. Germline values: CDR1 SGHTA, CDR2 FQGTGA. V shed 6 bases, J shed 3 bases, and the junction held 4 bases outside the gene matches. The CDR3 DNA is TGTGCCAGCAGTCTGACTAGCGGGAGTACAGATACGCAGTATTTT. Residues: CASSLTSGSTDTQYF.

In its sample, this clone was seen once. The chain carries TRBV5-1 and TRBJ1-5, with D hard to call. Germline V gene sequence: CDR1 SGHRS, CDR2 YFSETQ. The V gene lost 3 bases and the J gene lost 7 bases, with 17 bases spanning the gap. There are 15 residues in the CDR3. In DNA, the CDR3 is TGCGCCAGCAGCTCAAATCCCAACGGAGGCCAGCCCCAGCATTTT. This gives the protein CASSSNPNGGQPQHF.

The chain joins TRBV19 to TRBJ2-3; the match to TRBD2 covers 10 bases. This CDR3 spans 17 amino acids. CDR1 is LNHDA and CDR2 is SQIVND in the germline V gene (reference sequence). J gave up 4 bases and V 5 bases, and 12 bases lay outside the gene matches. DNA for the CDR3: TGTGCCAGTAGTCCGGGCCGGTCAGCGGGAGGGGCAGATACGCAGTATTTT. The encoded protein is CASSPGRSAGGADTQYF.

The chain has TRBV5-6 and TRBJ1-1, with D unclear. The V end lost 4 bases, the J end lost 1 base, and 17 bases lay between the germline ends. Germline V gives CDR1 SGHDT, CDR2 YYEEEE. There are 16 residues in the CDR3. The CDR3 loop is CASSTLYARGNTEAFF. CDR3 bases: TGTGCCAGCAGCACCCTTTACGCCCGCGGGAACACTGAAGCTTTCTTT. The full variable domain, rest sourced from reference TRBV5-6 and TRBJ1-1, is DAGVTQSPTHLIKTRGQQVTLRCSPKSGHDTVSWYQQALGQGPQFIFQYYEEEERQRGNFPDRFSGHQFPNYSSELNVNALLLGDSALYLCASSTLYARGNTEAFFGQGTRLTVV.

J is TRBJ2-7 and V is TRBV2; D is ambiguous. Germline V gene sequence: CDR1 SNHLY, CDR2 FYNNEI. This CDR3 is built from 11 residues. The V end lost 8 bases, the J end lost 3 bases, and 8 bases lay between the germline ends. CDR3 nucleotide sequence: TGTGCCAGCCACAGAGACTACGAGCAGTACTTC. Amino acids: CASHRDYEQYF.

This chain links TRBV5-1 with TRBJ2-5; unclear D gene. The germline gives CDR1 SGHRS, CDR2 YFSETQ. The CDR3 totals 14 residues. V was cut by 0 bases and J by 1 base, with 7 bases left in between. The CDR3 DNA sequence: TGCGCCAGCAGCTTGGGGGCCACCCAAGAGACCCAGTACTTC. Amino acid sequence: CASSLGATQETQYF. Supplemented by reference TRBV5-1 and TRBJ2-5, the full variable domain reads KAGVTQTPRYLIKTRGQQVTLSCSPISGHRSVSWYQQTPGQGLQFLFEYFSETQRNKGNFPGRFSGRQFSNSRSEMNVSTLELGDSALYLCASSLGATQETQYFGPGTRLLVL.

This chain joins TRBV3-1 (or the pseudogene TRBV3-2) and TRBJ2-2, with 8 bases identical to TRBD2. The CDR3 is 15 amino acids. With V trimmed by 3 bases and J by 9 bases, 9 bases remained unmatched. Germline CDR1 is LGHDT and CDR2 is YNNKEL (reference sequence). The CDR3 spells CASSHHQTSARELFF. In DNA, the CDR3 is TGTGCCAGCAGCCACCACCAGACTAGCGCCAGGGAGCTGTTTTTT.

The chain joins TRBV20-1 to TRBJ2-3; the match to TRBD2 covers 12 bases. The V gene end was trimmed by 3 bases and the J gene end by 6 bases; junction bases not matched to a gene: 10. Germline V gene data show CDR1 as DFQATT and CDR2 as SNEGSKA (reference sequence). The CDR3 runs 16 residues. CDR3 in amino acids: CSASIGASGRGDTQYF. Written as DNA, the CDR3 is TGCAGTGCTAGTATCGGCGCTAGCGGGAGGGGGGATACGCAGTATTTT.

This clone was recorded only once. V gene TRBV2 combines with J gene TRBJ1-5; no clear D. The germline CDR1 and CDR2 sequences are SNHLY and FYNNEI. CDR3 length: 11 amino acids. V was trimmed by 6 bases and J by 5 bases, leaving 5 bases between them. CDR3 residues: CASRGDQPQHF. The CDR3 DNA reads TGTGCCAGCAGGGGAGATCAGCCCCAGCATTTT.

The CDR3 bases are TGTGCCAGCAGCCATAGCGGAACGAACACCGGGGAGCTGTTTTTT. This translates into CASSHSGTNTGELFF. This chain links TRBV13 with TRBJ2-2, with a possible D match to TRBD2 (6 bases). The ends were cut back, 5 bases at V and 0 bases at J, with 10 bases in the middle. The CDR3 is 15 amino acids. The germline V gene encodes CDR1 PRHDT and CDR2 FYEKMQ (reference sequence).

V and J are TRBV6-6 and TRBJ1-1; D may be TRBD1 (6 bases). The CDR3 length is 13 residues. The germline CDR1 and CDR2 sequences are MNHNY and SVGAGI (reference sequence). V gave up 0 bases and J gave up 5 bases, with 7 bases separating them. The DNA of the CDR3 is TGTGCCAGCAGTTACTCAGGGGGGACTGAAGCTTTCTTT. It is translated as CASSYSGGTEAFF.

DNA for the CDR3: TGTGCCAGCTCACCATTATCCCTAGCGGGAGCCGGGGAGCTGTTTTTT. It translates to CASSPLSLAGAGELFF. This sequence joins TRBV18 and TRBJ2-2; 10 nucleotides line up with TRBD2. The CDR3 covers 16 residues. Per germline, CDR1 KGHSH and CDR2 LQKENI. Trimming at V came to 2 bases and at J to 6 bases, leaving 6 bases not matched to a gene.

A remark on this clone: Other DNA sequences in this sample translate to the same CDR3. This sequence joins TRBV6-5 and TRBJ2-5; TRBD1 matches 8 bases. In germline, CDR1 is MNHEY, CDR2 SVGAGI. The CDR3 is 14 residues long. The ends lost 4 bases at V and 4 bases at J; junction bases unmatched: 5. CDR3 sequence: CASSFGQGRETQYF. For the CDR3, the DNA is TGTGCCAGCAGTTTCGGACAGGGTCGAGAGACCCAGTACTTC.

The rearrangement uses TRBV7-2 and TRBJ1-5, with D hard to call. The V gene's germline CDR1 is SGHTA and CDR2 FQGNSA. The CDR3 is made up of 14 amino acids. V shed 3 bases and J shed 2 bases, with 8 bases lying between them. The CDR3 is CASSFGRGNQPQHF. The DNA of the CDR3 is TGTGCCAGCAGCTTCGGTAGGGGCAATCAGCCCCAGCATTTT.

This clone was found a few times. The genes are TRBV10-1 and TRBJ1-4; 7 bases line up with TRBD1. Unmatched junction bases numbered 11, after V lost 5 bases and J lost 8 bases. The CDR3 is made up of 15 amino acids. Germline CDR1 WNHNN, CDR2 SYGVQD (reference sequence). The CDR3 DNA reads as TGCGCCAGCAGTCAAACCGGGACAGCCTTCGAAAAACTGTTTTTT. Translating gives CASSQTGTAFEKLFF.

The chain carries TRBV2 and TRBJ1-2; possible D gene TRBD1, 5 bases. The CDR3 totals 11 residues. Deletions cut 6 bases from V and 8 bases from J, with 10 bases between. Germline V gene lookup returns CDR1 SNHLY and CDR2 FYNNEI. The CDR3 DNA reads TGTGCCAGCAGGGCAGGGAAAGGCTACACCTTC. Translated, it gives CASRAGKGYTF. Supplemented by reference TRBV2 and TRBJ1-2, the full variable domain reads EPEVTQTPSHQVTQMGQEVILRCVPISNHLYFYWYRQILGQKVEFLVSFYNNEISEKSEIFDDQFSVERPDGSNFTLKIRSTKLEDSAMYFCASRAGKGYTFGSGTRLTVV.